This entry lists 31 T cell receptor beta chains sequenced from one sample in a study of blood T cells in healthy people across ages. PCR was performed a second time for about 6 to 11 cycles using a sample-barcoded 5' primer and a J-beta primer mix. In TCRdb, the 5' RACE reads were re-called with MiXCR into one record per CDR3 protein. The sample has about 1.8 million distinct CDR3 sequences, around half seen once. Source material: blood. These TCRs come from a middle-aged woman in good health.

This clonotype came up a few times. The chain uses TRBV4-2 and TRBJ2-3; 10 nucleotides match TRBD2. There are 17 residues in the CDR3. The germline CDR1 and CDR2 sequences are LGHNA and YNFKEQ. V gave up 0 bases and J gave up 4 bases; unmatched junction bases: 7. This CDR3 reads CASSQDPSGGASDTQYF. The DNA for the CDR3 is TGTGCCAGCAGCCAAGATCCGAGCGGGGGGGCATCAGATACGCAGTATTTT.

The rearrangement joins TRBV28 to TRBJ2-4; the D is unclear. The end of the DNA fits TRBJ2-7 better, so the J call may be wrong. This CDR3 is 12 amino acids long. From germline, CDR1 is MDHEN and CDR2 SYDVKM. The CDR3 bases are TGTGCCAGCAGTCAGATTAACTACGAGCAGTACTTC. Protein product: CASSQINYEQYF.

The J gene is TRBJ2-1, the V gene TRBV20-1, with D perhaps assigned TRBD1 or TRBD2 (6 bases each). This CDR3 is built from 15 residues. Trimming took 5 bases from V and 1 from J, leaving 15 bases between them. CDR1 and CDR2 from the germline V gene are DFQATT and SNEGSKA (reference sequence). The CDR3 coding sequence is TGCAGTGCTTCCTACGGGGGCCCTTCCTACAATGAGCAGTTCTTC. Residues: CSASYGGPSYNEQFF.

J is TRBJ2-4 and V is TRBV5-1; no clear D gene. V lost 0 bases and J 14 bases, leaving 3 bases between the germline ends. The CDR3 length is 9 residues. Germline V lookup: CDR1 SGHRS, CDR2 YFSETQ. CDR3 coding DNA: TGCGCCAGCAGCTTGGTGAAGTACTTC. Translated, it gives CASSLVKYF.

The rearrangement joins TRBV7-2 to TRBJ2-7, with 7 bases lining up with TRBD1. Trimming at V came to 2 bases and at J to 6 bases, leaving 4 bases not matched to a gene. Germline CDR1 and CDR2: SGHTA and FQGNSA. CDR3 length equals 13 residues. The CDR3 sequence is CASSLIDRVEQYF. The CDR3 region has the DNA TGTGCCAGCAGCTTAATCGACAGGGTCGAGCAGTACTTC.

This clonotype was counted a single time. An end of the junction differs from the germline gene, which may be a read error. The CDR3 DNA reads as TGCAGCGTCGAAGACCAGACAGGGGGTGGCTACACCTTC. This sequence encodes CSVEDQTGGGYTF. This chain joins TRBV29-1 and TRBJ1-2; 9 bases are a match to TRBD1. The CDR3 is 13 amino acids. Germline V gene data show CDR1 as SQVTM and CDR2 as ANQGSEA.

V is TRBV6-2 or TRBV6-3 and J is TRBJ2-7, with D perhaps matching TRBD1 (6 bases). CDR1 is MNHEY and CDR2 is SVGEGT in the germline V gene. The V gene lost 6 bases and the J gene lost 7 bases, with 13 bases spanning the gap. This CDR3 region has 12 residues. CDR3 sequence reads: CASSPWGREQYF. The CDR3 DNA reads TGTGCCAGCAGCCCCTGGGGGCGAGAGCAGTACTTC.

The rearrangement links TRBV20-1 to TRBJ2-7, with 9 bases lining up with TRBD2. TRBJ2-5 matches the DNA end more closely, so the J call is doubtful. The germline V gene encodes CDR1 DFQATT and CDR2 SNEGSKA (reference sequence). CDR3 length equals 14 residues. CDR3 coding DNA: TGCAGTGCGTCCGGGACTAGCCGTAAAGAGACCCAGTACTTC. It is translated as CSASGTSRKETQYF.

The chain combines TRBV6-2 or TRBV6-3 with TRBJ2-4; 9 bases align to TRBD2. Trimming at V came to 6 bases and at J to 5 bases, leaving 14 bases not matched to a gene. Germline CDR1 is MNHEY and CDR2 is SVGEGT. The CDR3 is made up of 17 amino acids. CDR3 residues: CASRHGNAGGPQNIQYF. DNA of the CDR3: TGTGCCAGCAGGCACGGCAATGCGGGGGGGCCGCAAAACATTCAGTACTTC.

The rearrangement links TRBV28 to TRBJ2-5, with a possible D match to TRBD2 (6 bases). V shed 5 bases and J shed 0 bases, with 16 bases lying between them. Looked up from germline, CDR1 is MDHEN and CDR2 is SYDVKM. The CDR3 is 16 residues long. For the CDR3, the DNA is TGTGCCAGCAGTCCTAGCGCCAGGATGTACCAAGAGACCCAGTACTTC. It is translated as CASSPSARMYQETQYF.

The gene calls are TRBV25-1 and TRBJ1-4, with D tentatively TRBD1 (5 bases). Per germline, CDR1 MGHDK and CDR2 SYGVNS. The CDR3 has 15 residues. V lost 3 bases, J lost 3 bases, and 11 bases lay in between. In nucleotides, the CDR3 is TGTGCCAGCAGTGACCGAGGGGCTGCTAATGAAAAACTGTTTTTT. Translated, it gives CASSDRGAANEKLFF.

In DNA, the CDR3 is TGTGCCATCAGTGATTCGGTTGAGAAGGGAGAAGTCGGGGAGACCCAGTACTTC. It specifies CAISDSVEKGEVGETQYF. This chain joins TRBV10-3 and TRBJ2-5, with a tentative D call TRBD2 (5 bases). The ends were cut back, 3 bases at V and 5 bases at J, with 25 bases in the middle. Germline V gene lookup returns CDR1 ENHRY and CDR2 SYGVKD. The CDR3 length is 18 residues.

The chain has TRBV2 and TRBJ1-2; 7 bases are a match to TRBD1. Germline lookup yields CDR1 SNHLY and CDR2 FYNNEI. The CDR3 consists of 13 residues. V was pared by 6 bases and J by 7 bases, with 8 bases of the junction left unmatched. The CDR3 region is CASSADRVGGYTF. The DNA for the CDR3 is TGTGCCAGCAGCGCCGACAGGGTTGGTGGCTACACCTTC.

The J gene is TRBJ1-6, the V gene TRBV12-3 or TRBV12-4; weak D call: TRBD1 (5 bases). The V and J ends lost 1 base and 5 bases respectively, with 6 bases between them. This CDR3 is 14 amino acids long. This chain's CDR3 is CASSLGGDNSPLHF. The DNA for the CDR3 is TGTGCCAGCAGTTTAGGAGGGGATAATTCACCCCTCCACTTT.

The table lists this clonotype with a count of one. This chain uses TRBV6-5 with TRBJ2-4, with D possibly matching TRBD1 (5 bases). Germline V gene sequence: CDR1 MNHEY, CDR2 SVGAGI. V was shortened by 5 bases and J by 15 bases, with 17 bases between the two germline ends. This CDR3 has 12 amino acids. CDR3 residues: CASSAPEQGRYF. Here the CDR3 DNA reads TGTGCCAGCAGTGCCCCCGAGCAGGGAAGGTACTTC.

This clonotype was recorded at least ten times. The chain links TRBV4-1 to TRBJ2-7; TRBD1 aligns across 11 bases. This CDR3 has 15 residues. Germline assignment: CDR1 MGHRA and CDR2 YSYEKL. V lost 0 bases, J lost 6 bases, and 4 bases stayed unmatched. The CDR3 DNA reads as TGCGCCAGCAGCCAAGATCCCGGGACAGGGGGCGAGCAGTACTTC. Protein sequence: CASSQDPGTGGEQYF.

In its sample, this clonotype was seen a few times. The chain recombines TRBV4-2 with TRBJ2-5, with a possible D match to TRBD2 (7 bases). V was cut by 2 bases and J by 1 base, with 11 bases left in between. The germline CDR1 and CDR2 sequences are LGHNA and YNFKEQ. This CDR3 contains 15 residues. The CDR3 DNA is TGTGCCAGCAGCCAACTACGGGGGGCCCAAGAGACCCAGTACTTC. It encodes CASSQLRGAQETQYF.

This chain joins TRBV6-2 or TRBV6-3 and TRBJ1-5; D not resolved. V was trimmed by 1 base and J by 4 bases, leaving 8 bases between them. The CDR3 runs 14 residues. Germline V gives CDR1 MNHEY, CDR2 SVGEGT. CDR3 DNA: TGTGCCAGCAGTTACTTTTCAGAGAATCAGCCCCAGCATTTT. Amino acid sequence: CASSYFSENQPQHF.

This clonotype was seen at least ten times. The CDR3, as DNA: TGTGCCAGCAGCATCAACAACGAGCAGTACTTC. Its translation: CASSINNEQYF. This chain uses TRBV7-2 with TRBJ2-7; D remains unclear. This CDR3 region has 11 residues. CDR1 and CDR2 from the germline V gene are SGHTA and FQGNSA. Deletions cut 5 bases from V and 5 bases from J, with 7 bases between.

Points on this clonotype: A much larger clone lies a single base off, so this may be a read error. This chain connects TRBV9 to TRBJ2-7; a weak D match, TRBD2 (5 bases). CDR1 and CDR2 from the germline V gene are SGDLS and YYNGEE. This CDR3 spans 15 amino acids. The germline V and J ends were trimmed by 0 bases and 7 bases, with 17 bases remaining between them. The CDR3 is CASSVALTGNNEQYF. DNA of the CDR3: TGTGCCAGCAGCGTAGCTCTTACGGGGAACAATGAGCAGTACTTC.

V gene TRBV7-2 combines with J gene TRBJ2-5; no definite D call. CDR1 and CDR2 from the germline V gene are SGHTA and FQGNSA. This CDR3 is built from 17 residues. Trimming pared 4 bases from V and 0 bases from J, leaving 18 bases between. The CDR3 protein is CASSSAGVQLNQETQYF. The CDR3 nucleotides read TGTGCCAGCAGCTCCGCTGGGGTACAGTTAAACCAAGAGACCCAGTACTTC. The full variable domain, completed using reference TRBV7-2 and TRBJ2-5, is GAGVSQSPSNKVTEKGKDVELRCDPISGHTALYWYRQSLGQGLEFLIYFQGNSAPDKSGLPSDRFSAERTGGSVSTLTIQRTQQEDSAVYLCASSSAGVQLNQETQYFGPGTRLLVL.

This chain links TRBV6-1 with TRBJ1-1; D is ambiguous. This CDR3 contains 13 residues. V shed 11 bases and J shed 1 base, with 14 bases lying between them. CDR1 and CDR2 (germline): MNHNS, SASEGT. The CDR3 bases are TGTGCCTCCCGGGCGACCTCGAACACTGAAGCTTTCTTT. This codes for CASRATSNTEAFF.

The V call is TRBV6-2 or TRBV6-3, the J call TRBJ1-5; D gene unclear. Germline V gene data show CDR1 as MNHEY and CDR2 as SVGEGT. The ends were cut back, 8 bases at V and 9 bases at J, with 11 bases in the middle. CDR3 length equals 11 residues. CDR3 residues: CASGDTGPQHF. The CDR3 DNA reads as TGTGCCAGCGGAGACACGGGGCCCCAGCATTTT.

The genes are TRBV5-4 and TRBJ2-3, with TRBD2 matching over 7 bases. V shed 4 bases, J shed 14 bases, and the junction held 16 bases outside the gene matches. This CDR3 spans 14 amino acids. Germline-derived CDR1 and CDR2 are SGHNT and YYREEE (reference sequence). CDR3 protein: CASSPTSSGLLGYF. The CDR3 bases are TGTGCCAGCAGCCCGACTTCTAGCGGACTATTGGGGTATTTT.

A word on this clonotype: The junction departs from germline at one end; a sequencing error may be responsible. The rearrangement uses TRBV7-9 and TRBJ2-1, with 10 nucleotides matching TRBD1. Germline CDR1 and CDR2: SEHNR and FQNEAQ (reference sequence). The CDR3 loop spans 15 amino acids. CDR3: CAGSLGTGDYNEQFF. The DNA for the CDR3 is TGTGCCGGCAGCCTAGGGACAGGGGATTACAATGAGCAGTTCTTC.

This clonotype showed up just a few times. The chain combines TRBV6-2 or TRBV6-3 with TRBJ2-1; TRBD2 matches at 10 bases. CDR1 and CDR2 (germline): MNHEY, SVGEGT. This CDR3 comprises 15 residues. Trimming took 6 bases from V and 5 from J; bases not matched to a gene: 7. This CDR3 reads CASRVAGGLNNEQFF. The CDR3, as DNA: TGTGCCAGCAGAGTAGCGGGGGGCCTCAACAATGAGCAGTTCTTC.

V gene TRBV7-6 combines with J gene TRBJ2-5, with 9 bases lining up with TRBD1. Trimming removed 5 bases from V and 3 bases from J; junction bases left unmatched: 7. This CDR3 comprises 15 residues. Germline CDR1 is SGHVS and CDR2 is FNYEAQ. The CDR3 bases are TGTGCCAGCAGCCAAGACAGGGGGTCGGAAGAGACCCAGTACTTC. Translating gives CASSQDRGSEETQYF.

V is TRBV12-3 or TRBV12-4 and J is TRBJ2-2; the D is unclear. V lost 5 bases and J 5 bases, leaving 12 bases between the germline ends. CDR3 length: 14 residues. The chain's CDR3 is CASSPTTVTGELFF. The CDR3 nucleotides are TGTGCCAGCAGTCCCACTACCGTTACCGGGGAGCTGTTTTTT.

The chain has TRBV29-1 and TRBJ2-2; tentative D call: TRBD1 (6 bases). The V end was cut by 4 bases, the J end by 6 bases, with 15 bases between. The CDR3 covers 14 residues. Germline V lookup: CDR1 SQVTM, CDR2 ANQGSEA. The CDR3 region is CSVAGRGTAGELFF. For the CDR3, the DNA is TGCAGCGTTGCTGGCAGGGGCACGGCCGGGGAGCTGTTTTTT.

The chain links TRBV6-4 to TRBJ1-2; D is unclear. CDR1 and CDR2 from the germline V gene are MRHNA and SNTAGT. V was cut by 0 bases and J by 8 bases, with 13 bases left in between. The CDR3 runs 14 residues. The CDR3 DNA reads TGTGCCAGCAGTGACTCCCCGGGCCATAACGGCTACACCTTC. This encodes CASSDSPGHNGYTF.

This chain uses TRBV6-5 with TRBJ2-5; 7 bases map to TRBD1. With the DNA end fitting TRBJ2-7 better, the J assignment may be wrong. Germline-derived CDR1 and CDR2 are MNHEY and SVGAGI. This CDR3 is 15 amino acids long. CDR3 amino acids: CASSPEGAGAYEQYF. CDR3 DNA sequence: TGTGCCAGCAGCCCCGAGGGGGCAGGGGCATACGAGCAGTACTTC.